A single sample gave rise to the 29 T cell receptor beta chains below, sequenced in a study of cytomegalovirus exposure and HLA in healthy donors. Using immunoSEQ multiplex PCR, the repertoire was profiled, and TCRdb retains in-frame clones only, with some absent. The table lists more than 85,000 clones, about 88% of them singletons. The specimen was PBMCs. The source of these receptors is a woman younger than 30 in good health and CMV-seronegative.

The CDR3 DNA sequence: TGTGCCAGCCATCGGGAGGGGGCCTACAATGAGCAGTTCTTC. Translating it yields CASHREGAYNEQFF. The gene calls are TRBV5-4 and TRBJ2-1, with 8 bases that match TRBD2. The junction had 5 bases not matched to a gene; V was cut back by 7 bases and J by 2 bases. Germline CDR1 and CDR2: SGHNT and YYREEE (reference sequence). This CDR3 spans 14 amino acids.

The chain has TRBV6-6 and TRBJ1-5; 7 nucleotides match TRBD1. With V trimmed by 10 bases and J by 3 bases, 9 bases remained unmatched. Germline CDR1 reads MNHNY; CDR2 reads SVGAGI (reference sequence). This CDR3 has 14 residues. The CDR3 loop reads CAIRDSRVNQPQHF. In DNA form, the CDR3 reads TGTGCCATCAGGGACAGTCGGGTCAATCAGCCCCAGCATTTT.

This chain joins TRBV7-3 and TRBJ1-1; D is ambiguous. CDR3 size: 15 residues. V was cut by 2 bases and J by 0 bases, with 10 bases left in between. Germline CDR1 is SGHTA and CDR2 is FQGTGA. CDR3 DNA sequence: TGTGCCAGCAGCTTATCTCCAGTAATGAACACTGAAGCTTTCTTT. Amino acid sequence: CASSLSPVMNTEAFF.

This chain joins TRBV5-4 and TRBJ2-1; 11 bases agree with TRBD2. The V gene's germline CDR1 is SGHNT and CDR2 YYREEE (reference sequence). CDR3 size: 15 residues. V shed 4 bases, J shed 9 bases, and the junction held 9 bases outside the gene matches. The CDR3 sequence: CASSAPGLAAVEQFF. The DNA for the CDR3 is TGTGCCAGCAGCGCGCCGGGACTAGCGGCCGTTGAGCAGTTCTTC. The full variable domain, rest sourced from reference TRBV5-4 and TRBJ2-1, is ETGVTQSPTHLIKTRGQQVTLRCSSQSGHNTVSWYQQALGQGPQFIFQYYREEENGRGNFPPRFSGLQFPNYSSELNVNALELDDSALYLCASSAPGLAAVEQFFGPGTRLTVL.

Only one count was recorded for this clone. The V call is TRBV7-3, the J call TRBJ2-3; TRBD2 might be the D (5 bases). V lost 5 bases to trimming and J lost 1 base, with 10 bases between them. This CDR3 is 14 amino acids long. CDR1 is SGHTA and CDR2 is FQGTGA in the germline V gene. The CDR3 coding sequence is TGTGCCAGCAGCGAAGTTAGCGGCACAGATACGCAGTATTTT. Translated: CASSEVSGTDTQYF.

V usage is TRBV7-9 and J usage is TRBJ1-2, with TRBD1 identical over 7 bases. The V and J ends lost 1 base and 8 bases, in that order; junction bases with no gene match: 4. CDR3 length: 13 amino acids. CDR1 and CDR2 from the germline V gene are SEHNR and FQNEAQ (reference sequence). The CDR3 loop is CASSLEPDRGYTF. DNA for the CDR3: TGTGCCAGCAGCTTAGAACCGGACAGGGGCTACACCTTC.

This chain connects TRBV6-5 to TRBJ1-4, with D uncertain. The germline V gene encodes CDR1 MNHEY and CDR2 SVGAGI. The CDR3 sequence is 14 residues long. V was clipped by 6 bases and J by 0 bases, with 8 bases between them. As DNA, the CDR3 is TGTGCCAGCAGGACGACTGCAACTAATGAAAAACTGTTTTTT. This encodes CASRTTATNEKLFF.

The chain is built from TRBV27 and TRBJ1-5, with D perhaps matching TRBD1 (5 bases). This CDR3 has 14 amino acids. Per the germline V gene, CDR1 is MNHEY and CDR2 is SMNVEV (reference sequence). V was clipped by 3 bases and J by 5 bases, with 11 bases between them. CDR3 sequence (DNA): TGTGCCAGCAGTTTGGTCACAGGCGATCAGCCCCAGCATTTT. Amino acid sequence: CASSLVTGDQPQHF.

This clone was counted between two and nine times. Different DNA sequences within this sample yield the same CDR3. The chain employs TRBV6-1 and TRBJ2-1; a possible D gene is TRBD2 (7 bases). Trimming took off 3 bases at V and 1 base at J, with 10 bases between the two ends. The germline V gene encodes CDR1 MNHNS and CDR2 SASEGT. The CDR3 extends over 15 amino acids. CDR3 DNA: TGTGCCAGCAGTGACGGGGGGCGATCCTACAATGAGCAGTTCTTC. This codes for CASSDGGRSYNEQFF.

This chain uses TRBV28 with TRBJ1-2, with 7 bases lining up with TRBD1. With V trimmed by 5 bases and J by 7 bases, 13 bases remained unmatched. The germline gives CDR1 MDHEN, CDR2 SYDVKM. This CDR3 has 15 amino acids. CDR3 nucleotide sequence: TGTGCCAGCAGTCGGACTCAAACCCGACAGGGTGGCTACACCTTC. Amino acids: CASSRTQTRQGGYTF.

The chain recombines TRBV5-1 with TRBJ2-7, with 10 bases fitting TRBD2. The CDR3 sequence is 16 residues long. V dropped 4 bases and J dropped 3; count of bases not matched to a gene: 10. The germline V gene encodes CDR1 SGHRS and CDR2 YFSETQ. CDR3 region: CASSAPSSGRSYEQYF. CDR3 sequence (DNA): TGCGCCAGCAGCGCTCCTTCTAGCGGGAGAAGCTACGAGCAGTACTTC.

This chain uses TRBV2 with TRBJ1-5; possible D gene TRBD1, 5 bases. Trimming shortened V by 6 bases and J by 2 bases, and 14 bases separated the two germline ends. The CDR3 is made up of 15 amino acids. CDR1 is SNHLY, CDR2 FYNNEI, per germline. The CDR3, as DNA: TGTGCCAGCAGCGCTTCGGGGGGAGGCAATCAGCCCCAGCATTTT. Protein: CASSASGGGNQPQHF.

The V gene is TRBV13, the J gene TRBJ2-3; D is perhaps TRBD2 (6 bases). In germline, CDR1 is PRHDT, CDR2 FYEKMQ (reference sequence). With 4 bases removed from V and 5 bases from J, the gap between germline ends came to 22 bases. This CDR3 is built from 17 residues. The CDR3 DNA sequence: TGTGCCAGCAGCTCTAGCGTAAAGCCTACACCACAAGATACGCAGTATTTT. Its translation: CASSSSVKPTPQDTQYF.

V and J are TRBV7-8 and TRBJ1-5; D might be TRBD1 (5 bases). Trimming took off 1 base at V and 1 base at J, with 11 bases between the two ends. The CDR3 extends over 16 amino acids. CDR1 is SGHVS, CDR2 FQNEAQ, per germline. The CDR3 DNA sequence: TGTGCCAGCAGCTTAGTCCTGGGGGGGAGCAATCAGCCCCAGCATTTT. Translated: CASSLVLGGSNQPQHF.

The chain combines TRBV28 with TRBJ2-1; TRBD1 aligns across 7 bases. This CDR3 has 15 residues. CDR1 MDHEN and CDR2 SYDVKM come from the germline V gene. J lost 3 bases, V lost 4 bases, and 6 bases had no gene match. CDR3: CASSSAGTDYNEQFF. DNA for the CDR3: TGTGCCAGCAGTTCCGCTGGGACAGACTACAATGAGCAGTTCTTC.

The rearrangement links TRBV28 to TRBJ1-2; perhaps TRBD1 as D (5 bases). Trimming removed 4 bases from V and 5 bases from J, with 8 bases in between. Germline CDR1 and CDR2: MDHEN and SYDVKM. The CDR3 length is 12 residues. The CDR3 DNA is TGTGCCAGCAGTTCCCGGGGGTATGGCTACACCTTC. It yields the protein CASSSRGYGYTF.

The V gene is TRBV5-6, the J gene TRBJ1-1, with TRBD1 as a possible D gene (5 bases). The CDR3 loop spans 12 amino acids. The germline CDR1 and CDR2 sequences are SGHDT and YYEEEE. V lost 5 bases and J 3 bases, leaving 8 bases between the germline ends. The CDR3 loop is CASSWGDTEAFF. The CDR3 DNA reads as TGTGCCAGCAGTTGGGGGGACACTGAAGCTTTCTTT. The variable domain in full, completed from reference TRBV5-6 and TRBJ1-1, reads DAGVTQSPTHLIKTRGQQVTLRCSPKSGHDTVSWYQQALGQGPQFIFQYYEEEERQRGNFPDRFSGHQFPNYSSELNVNALLLGDSALYLCASSWGDTEAFFGQGTRLTVV.

In this sample, this clone turned up once. This chain links TRBV5-1 with TRBJ1-2; TRBD1 matches at 7 bases. With V trimmed by 3 bases and J by 12 bases, 11 bases remained unmatched. CDR1 is SGHRS and CDR2 is YFSETQ in the germline V gene. CDR3 length equals 13 residues. DNA of the CDR3: TGCGCCAGCAGCTGGGGACAGAGTAACCAGAACACCTTC. Encoded protein: CASSWGQSNQNTF.

The chain's CDR3 is CASSTGTSGIAYEQYF. CDR3 DNA sequence: TGTGCCAGCAGCACAGGGACTAGCGGGATAGCCTACGAGCAGTACTTC. The chain joins TRBV5-4 to TRBJ2-7; 13 bases fit TRBD2. CDR1 and CDR2 (germline): SGHNT, YYREEE (reference sequence). V shed 4 bases, J shed 2 bases, and the junction held 6 bases outside the gene matches. CDR3 length: 16 residues.

This clone has a single count. The chain couples TRBV15 to TRBJ2-5, with 15 bases matching TRBD2. Germline trimming cut 9 bases from V and 4 bases from J; bases unmatched to any gene: 6. The CDR3 has 15 amino acids. The germline V gene encodes CDR1 LNHNV and CDR2 YYDKDF (reference sequence). This CDR3 is CATGTSGRSGETQYF. CDR3 DNA: TGTGCCACGGGGACTAGCGGGAGGTCCGGAGAGACCCAGTACTTC.

This chain links TRBV5-8 with TRBJ2-3, with TRBD2 identical over 7 bases. This CDR3 comprises 18 residues. V lost 8 bases, J lost 1 base, and 19 bases stayed unmatched. Germline lookup yields CDR1 SGHTS and CDR2 YDEGEE. CDR3 nucleotide sequence: TGTGCCAGTCAGGTGCAGCTTGGGGGGGTCTCTCGCACAGATACGCAGTATTTT. Its protein product is CASQVQLGGVSRTDTQYF.

The chain joins TRBV6-5 to TRBJ1-1; unclear D gene. Germline loops: CDR1 MNHEY, CDR2 SVGAGI. Trimming pared 11 bases from V and 1 base from J, leaving 8 bases between. The CDR3 loop spans 11 amino acids. For the CDR3, the DNA is TGTGCCGCTGGAGGGAACACTGAAGCTTTCTTT. Residues: CAAGGNTEAFF.

The chain uses TRBV11-1 and TRBJ2-2, with a tentative D call TRBD1 (5 bases). Germline lookup yields CDR1 SGHAT and CDR2 FQDESV (reference sequence). Trimming left V 0 bases short and J 6 bases short, with 11 bases between. CDR3 length equals 15 residues. CDR3 sequence reads: CASSLAGQAAGELFF. The CDR3 nucleotides read TGTGCCAGCAGCTTAGCGGGGCAGGCGGCCGGGGAGCTGTTTTTT.

The rearrangement joins TRBV4-1 to TRBJ2-1; possible D gene TRBD1, 5 bases. With 0 bases removed from V and 1 base from J, the gap between germline ends came to 13 bases. CDR3 length: 17 amino acids. CDR1 is MGHRA and CDR2 is YSYEKL in the germline V gene. CDR3 bases: TGCGCCAGCAGCCAAGATAAAGGGGCCCGGTCCTACAATGAGCAGTTCTTC. This translates into CASSQDKGARSYNEQFF.

The J gene is TRBJ1-1, the V gene TRBV5-1; weak D call: TRBD1 (5 bases). The CDR3 spans 14 residues. CDR1 and CDR2 (germline): SGHRS, YFSETQ. Trimming took 4 bases from V and 1 from J, leaving 11 bases between them. CDR3 sequence reads: CASSPPGRNTEAFF. CDR3 sequence (DNA): TGCGCCAGCAGCCCACCAGGGCGGAACACTGAAGCTTTCTTT.

V and J are TRBV4-2 and TRBJ2-3; TRBD2 matches 12 bases. After removal of 3 bases from V and 3 bases from J, the junction contained 7 bases not matched to a gene. The CDR3 is 17 residues long. Germline CDR1 reads LGHNA; CDR2 reads YNFKEQ. Written as DNA, the CDR3 is TGTGCCAGCAGCCAGGCGTCTAGCGGGGGGGCGACAGATACGCAGTATTTT. This encodes CASSQASSGGATDTQYF.

V is TRBV4-2 and J is TRBJ1-2, with D perhaps TRBD1 (6 bases). The V end lost 0 bases, the J end lost 5 bases, and 16 bases lay between the germline ends. CDR3 length: 16 residues. Looked up from germline, CDR1 is LGHNA and CDR2 is YNFKEQ. CDR3 residues: CASSQDLVGTRYGYTF. The CDR3, as DNA: TGTGCCAGCAGCCAAGATCTTGTAGGGACAAGGTATGGCTACACCTTC.

This clone is labeled medium-sized. The rearrangement links TRBV4-2 to TRBJ2-5; 13 bases are a match to TRBD2. After removal of 4 bases from V and 3 bases from J, the junction contained 5 bases not matched to a gene. Per germline, CDR1 LGHNA and CDR2 YNFKEQ. CDR3 size: 16 residues. The CDR3 DNA sequence: TGTGCCAGCAGCCCCACCGGGACTAGCGGGGAAGAGACCCAGTACTTC. Residues: CASSPTGTSGEETQYF.

This clone was counted a few times. This sequence joins TRBV6-4 and TRBJ1-6; 10 bases align to TRBD1. V trimming: 0 bases; J trimming: 9 bases; junction bases outside the gene matches: 2. This CDR3 spans 15 amino acids. CDR1 is MRHNA and CDR2 is SNTAGT in the germline V gene. The CDR3 spells CASSDSGQGGSPLHF. CDR3 coding DNA: TGTGCCAGCAGTGACTCCGGACAGGGGGGTTCACCCCTCCACTTT.